Below are 14 T cell receptor beta chains sequenced from a single sample in a study of human T cells and chemical hapten exposure. One entry per CDR3 protein, called by TCRdb with MiXCR from the RACE reads. Seen here are 35,000 to 50,000 distinct CDR3 sequences, about 10% observed once, and the top ten hold about 6.5%. Time point meaning: pre-sensitization, week 0. Treatment given: therapeutic diphenylcyclopropenone sensitization with weekly scalp DPC. This sample comprised whole blood, obtained in connection with sensitization to the hapten diphenylcyclopropenone (DPC). These receptors all come from a man between 25 and 39 years old with alopecia areata. Some clones in this sample may be carry-over from other donors' samples.

The genes are TRBV3-1 and TRBJ2-1; D might be TRBD2 (6 bases). The V end lost 4 bases, the J end lost 0 bases, and 13 bases lay between the germline ends. This CDR3 contains 16 residues. Per germline, CDR1 LGHDT and CDR2 YNNKEL (reference sequence). CDR3 residues: CASSRIGGSSYNEQFF. In nucleotides, the CDR3 is TGTGCCAGCAGCCGTATCGGGGGAAGCTCCTACAATGAGCAGTTCTTC.

V usage is TRBV20-1 and J usage is TRBJ1-2; 7 bases fit TRBD1. Germline lookup yields CDR1 DFQATT and CDR2 SNEGSKA (reference sequence). V lost 6 bases, J lost 0 bases, and 19 bases stayed unmatched. The CDR3 length is 18 residues. The DNA for the CDR3 is TGCAGTGCCAAAATTGACCCGGGACAGCGCACACCTAACTATGGCTACACCTTC. This translates into CSAKIDPGQRTPNYGYTF.

This chain links TRBV6-1 with TRBJ2-2; either TRBD1 or TRBD2 may supply D (5 bases each). The CDR3 is 15 residues long. V gave up 5 bases and J gave up 0 bases, with 10 bases separating them. Germline values: CDR1 MNHNS, CDR2 SASEGT. CDR3 sequence: CASSFGTPNTGELFF. The CDR3 nucleotides are TGTGCCAGCAGTTTCGGGACCCCGAACACCGGGGAGCTGTTTTTT.

This clonotype showed up just a few times. The rearrangement joins TRBV2 to TRBJ1-2; D call uncertain. From germline, CDR1 is SNHLY and CDR2 FYNNEI. The CDR3 contains 14 residues. With 4 bases removed from V and 4 bases from J, the gap between germline ends came to 13 bases. The chain's CDR3 is CASSAQLGFYGYTF. CDR3 in DNA: TGTGCCAGCAGTGCACAGTTGGGGTTCTATGGCTACACCTTC.

This clonotype was counted many times. The chain links TRBV19 to TRBJ1-5, with D uncertain. The germline V and J ends were trimmed by 7 bases and 3 bases, with 10 bases remaining between them. The CDR3 covers 13 residues. Germline CDR1 reads LNHDA; CDR2 reads SQIVND (reference sequence). Here the CDR3 DNA reads TGTGCCAGTATTTCTGGGTTCAATCAGCCCCAGCATTTT. Encoded protein: CASISGFNQPQHF.

This clonotype was recorded a few times. The chain links TRBV4-1 to TRBJ1-2; 7 bases align to TRBD1. The CDR3 consists of 17 residues. The J segment lost 1 base and the V segment lost 2 bases, leaving 10 bases of the junction unmatched. CDR1 MGHRA and CDR2 YSYEKL come from the germline V gene. In DNA form, the CDR3 reads TGCGCCAGCAGCCAAACTCTTGGGACAGCGATTAACTATGGCTACACCTTC. Amino acids: CASSQTLGTAINYGYTF.

This clonotype was seen ten or more times. J is TRBJ2-1 and V is TRBV9; tentative D call: TRBD2 (6 bases). Deletions cut 5 bases from V and 6 bases from J, with 18 bases between. Germline assignment: CDR1 SGDLS and CDR2 YYNGEE. The CDR3 consists of 15 residues. The CDR3 loop reads CASRSPSAEGNEQFF. CDR3 nucleotide sequence: TGTGCCAGCAGAAGCCCTAGCGCAGAGGGCAATGAGCAGTTCTTC.

Only a few counts were recorded for this clonotype. This chain connects TRBV11-3 to TRBJ2-5; 8 bases are shared with TRBD1. V gave up 3 bases and J gave up 5 bases; unmatched junction bases: 5. The CDR3 covers 14 residues. The germline CDR1 and CDR2 sequences are SGHNT and YENEEA. This chain's CDR3 is CASSFGQGVETQYF. For the CDR3, the DNA is TGTGCCAGCAGCTTTGGACAGGGAGTTGAGACCCAGTACTTC.

This clonotype was counted between two and nine times. Mismatch with germline at one junction end may stem from a read error. V and J are TRBV11-3 and TRBJ2-2; 7 bases line up with TRBD2. Germline CDR1 and CDR2: SGHNT and YENEEA. This CDR3 has 18 residues. CDR3 loop: CASSWGRGREKRTGEPFF. CDR3 sequence (DNA): TGTGCCAGCAGCTGGGGGAGAGGGCGGGAGAAAAGGACCGGGGAGCCGTTTTTT.

In regard to this clonotype: A single base separates this from a much larger clone, so it may be a read error. The rearrangement uses TRBV25-1 and TRBJ1-1; D call uncertain. CDR1 is MGHDK and CDR2 is SYGVNS in the germline V gene. The CDR3 spans 12 residues. V dropped 4 bases and J dropped 0 bases, with 3 bases sitting between them. In DNA form, the CDR3 reads TGTGCCAGCAGTGCAATGAACACTGAAGCTTTCTTT. This gives the protein CASSAMNTEAFF.

This clonotype occurred many times. The chain carries TRBV24-1 and TRBJ2-1, with D perhaps TRBD2 (6 bases). The CDR3 consists of 16 residues. Trimming shortened V by 0 bases and J by 6 bases, and 14 bases separated the two germline ends. CDR1 is KGHDR, CDR2 SFDVKD, per germline. CDR3 sequence (DNA): TGTGCCACCAGTGATTTGTCGCCCGGGACTGGCAATGAGCAGTTCTTC. Protein product: CATSDLSPGTGNEQFF.

This clonotype was recorded at least ten times. CDR3 amino acids: CASSLDRPVGETQYF. CDR3 coding DNA: TGTGCCAGCAGCTTAGACCGGCCCGTAGGGGAGACCCAGTACTTC. This chain connects TRBV7-9 to TRBJ2-5, with D hard to call. The CDR3 consists of 15 residues. The V gene's germline CDR1 is SEHNR and CDR2 FQNEAQ (reference sequence). Trimming pared 1 base from V and 5 bases from J, leaving 14 bases between. Full variable domain (rest looked up from reference TRBV7-9 and TRBJ2-5): DTGVSQNPRHKITKRGQNVTFRCDPISEHNRLYWYRQTLGQGPEFLTYFQNEAQLEKSRLLSDRFSAERPKGSFSTLEIQRTEQGDSAMYLCASSLDRPVGETQYFGPGTRLLVL.

This clonotype was counted a few times. This chain joins TRBV29-1 and TRBJ2-3; D remains ambiguous. The V end lost 4 bases, the J end lost 0 bases, and 11 bases lay between the germline ends. Germline V gene data show CDR1 as SQVTM and CDR2 as ANQGSEA. There are 14 residues in the CDR3. The DNA of the CDR3 is TGCAGCGTTGTCGCGTCTTCTAGCACAGATACGCAGTATTTT. It translates to CSVVASSSTDTQYF.

There are many counts of this clonotype. This sequence joins TRBV18 and TRBJ1-3; 7 bases match TRBD1. CDR3 length equals 16 residues. Per the germline V gene, CDR1 is KGHSH and CDR2 is LQKENI. V lost 3 bases and J lost 2; bases outside the gene matches: 7. The CDR3 region has the DNA TGTGCCAGCTCACCTGTCGAGGGGGCGCCTGGAAACACCATATATTTT. Translated, it gives CASSPVEGAPGNTIYF.